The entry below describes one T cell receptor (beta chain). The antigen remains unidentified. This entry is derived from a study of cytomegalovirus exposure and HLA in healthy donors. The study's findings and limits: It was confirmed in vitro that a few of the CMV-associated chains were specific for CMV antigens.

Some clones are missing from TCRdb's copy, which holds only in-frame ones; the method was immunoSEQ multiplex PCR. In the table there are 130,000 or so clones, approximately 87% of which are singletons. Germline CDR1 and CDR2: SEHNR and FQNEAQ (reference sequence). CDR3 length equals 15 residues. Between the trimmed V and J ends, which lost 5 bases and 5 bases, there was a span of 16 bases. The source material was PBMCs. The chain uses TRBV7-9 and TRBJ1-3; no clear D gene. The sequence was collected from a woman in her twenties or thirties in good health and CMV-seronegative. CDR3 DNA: TGTGCCAGCAGCACCGGCGAGGGCGGTAGAAACACCATATATTTT. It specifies CASSTGEGGRNTIYF.